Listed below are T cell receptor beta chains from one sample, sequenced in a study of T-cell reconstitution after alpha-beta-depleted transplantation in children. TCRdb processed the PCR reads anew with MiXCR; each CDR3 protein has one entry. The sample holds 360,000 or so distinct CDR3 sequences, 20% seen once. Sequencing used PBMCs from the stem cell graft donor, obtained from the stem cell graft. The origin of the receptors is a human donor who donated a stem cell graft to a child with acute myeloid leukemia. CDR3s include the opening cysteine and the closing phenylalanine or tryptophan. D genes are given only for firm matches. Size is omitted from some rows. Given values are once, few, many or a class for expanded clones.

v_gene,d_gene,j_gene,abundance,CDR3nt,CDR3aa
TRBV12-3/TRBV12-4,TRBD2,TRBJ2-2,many,TGTGCCAGCAGTTATAGAGGCGGGAGAAACACCGGGGAGCTGTTTTTT,CASSYRGGRNTGELFF
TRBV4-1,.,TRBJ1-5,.,TGCGCCAGCAGCCAAGGGGTGTCCGATCAGCCCCAGCATTTT,CASSQGVSDQPQHF
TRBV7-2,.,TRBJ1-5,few,TGTGCCAGCAGCTTAAGCGTATCGAGAAATCAGCCCCAGCATTTT,CASSLSVSRNQPQHF
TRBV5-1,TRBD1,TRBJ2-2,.,TGCGCCAGCAGCGGACAGGGGACCGGGGAGCTGTTTTTT,CASSGQGTGELFF
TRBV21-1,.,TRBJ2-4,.,TGTGCCAGCAGCAAAGGGGCAGGGAGGGAAAACATTCAGTACTTC,CASSKGAGRENIQYF
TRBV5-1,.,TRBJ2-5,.,TGCGCCAGCAGCTATACTACCCAAGAGACCCAGTACTTC,CASSYTTQETQYF
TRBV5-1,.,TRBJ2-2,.,TGCGCCAGCAGCTTAATGACGAACACCGGGGAGCTGTTTTTT,CASSLMTNTGELFF
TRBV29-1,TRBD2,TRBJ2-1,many,TGCAGCGTCTTACTAGCGGGAGTTACCAATGAGCAGTTCTTC,CSVLLAGVTNEQFF
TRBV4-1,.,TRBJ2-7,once,TGCGCCAGCAGCCAAGAGCCGGGACTCCACTACGAGCAGTACTTC,CASSQEPGLHYEQYF
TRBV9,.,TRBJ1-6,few,TGTGCCAGCAGCCTGAGACCAGGGGAAAATTCACCCCTCCACTTT,CASSLRPGENSPLHF
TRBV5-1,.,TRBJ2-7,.,TGCGCCAGCAGCCCGTTTGGGATTGCCGTCGAGCAGTACTTC,CASSPFGIAVEQYF
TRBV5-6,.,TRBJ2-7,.,TGTGCCAGCAGCTTGGTGGAGTCCACCTACGAGCAGTACTTC,CASSLVESTYEQYF
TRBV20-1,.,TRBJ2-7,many,TGCAGTGCTAGTCCCGGGACAACCTACGAGCAGTACTTC,CSASPGTTYEQYF
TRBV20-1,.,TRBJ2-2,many,TGCAGTGCTAGACCACAGGGCGCGTTCGACACCGGGGAGCTGTTTTTT,CSARPQGAFDTGELFF
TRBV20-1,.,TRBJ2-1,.,TGCAGTGCTAGCGGGAGTTTTTTGAATGAGCAGTTCTTC,CSASGSFLNEQFF
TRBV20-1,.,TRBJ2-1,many,TGCAGTGCTAGACACGGGGTGTACAATGAGCAGTTCTTC,CSARHGVYNEQFF
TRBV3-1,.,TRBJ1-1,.,TGTGCCAGCAGCCAACCGGGATTTGAAGCTTTCTTT,CASSQPGFEAFF
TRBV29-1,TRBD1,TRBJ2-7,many,TGCAGCGTGGTCCGGGACAGCGCCTACGAGCAGTACTTC,CSVVRDSAYEQYF
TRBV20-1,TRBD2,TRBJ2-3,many,TGCAGTGCTACCGCGAGCGGGAGGGCCTCAGATACGCAGTATTTT,CSATASGRASDTQYF
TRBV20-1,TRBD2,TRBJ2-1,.,TGCAGTGCTGATAGCGGGAGGGCCGGGAATGAGCAGTTCTTC,CSADSGRAGNEQFF
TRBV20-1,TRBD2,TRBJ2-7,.,TGCAGTGCTAGAGAGATTCGAAGCGGGAGGTCCTACGAGCAGTACTTC,CSAREIRSGRSYEQYF
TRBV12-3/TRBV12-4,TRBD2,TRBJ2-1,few,TGTGCCAGCAGTCCGGGACTATGGTACCATGAGCAGTTCTTC,CASSPGLWYHEQFF
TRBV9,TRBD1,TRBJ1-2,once,TGTGCCAGCAGCGTATCCCTGGCAGGGGGAGTTTATGGCTACACCTTC,CASSVSLAGGVYGYTF
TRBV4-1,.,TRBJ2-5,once,TGCGCCAGCAGCTTAGCGGTCATTCAAGAGACCCAGTACTTC,CASSLAVIQETQYF
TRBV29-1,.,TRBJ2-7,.,TGCAGCGTTGAATCACGCGGGCGCAGCGAGCAGTACTTC,CSVESRGRSEQYF
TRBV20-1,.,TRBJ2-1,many,TGCAGTGCTAGAGGTGCTGAGAAAGCGCGCTCCTACAATGAGCAGTTCTTC,CSARGAEKARSYNEQFF
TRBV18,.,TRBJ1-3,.,TGTGCCAGCTCACCTTCCGGGGCGCCCTCTGGAAACACCATATATTTT,CASSPSGAPSGNTIYF
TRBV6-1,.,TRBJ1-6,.,TGTGCCAGCAGCTCCCGCCAGGGAGATTCACCCCTCCACTTT,CASSSRQGDSPLHF
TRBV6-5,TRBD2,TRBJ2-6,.,TGTGCCAGCAGTCCGATACCGGGACTAGCAACTGGGGCCAACGTCCTGACTTTC,CASSPIPGLATGANVLTF
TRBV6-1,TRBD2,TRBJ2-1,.,TGTGCCAGCACTGGACTAGCGGAACCCTATGAGCAGTTCTTC,CASTGLAEPYEQFF
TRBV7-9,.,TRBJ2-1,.,TGTGCCAGCAGCTTATCCGGGACTCACACTTACAATGAGCAGTTCTTC,CASSLSGTHTYNEQFF
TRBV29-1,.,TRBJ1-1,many,TGCAGCGTGACAGTGAACACTGAAGCTTTCTTT,CSVTVNTEAFF
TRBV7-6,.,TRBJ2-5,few,TGTGCCAGCAGCATAGGACAGTTCCAAGAGACCCAGTACTTC,CASSIGQFQETQYF
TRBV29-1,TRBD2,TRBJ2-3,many,TGCAGCGTTAAAACTAGCGGGAGGGAGTCGGATACGCAGTATTTT,CSVKTSGRESDTQYF
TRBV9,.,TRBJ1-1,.,TGTGCCAGCAGCGTAGAATTCCGGGGGACTGAAGCTTTCTTT,CASSVEFRGTEAFF
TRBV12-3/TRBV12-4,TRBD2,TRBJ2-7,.,TGTGCCAGCAGTTTCCAAGCGGGAGGTCCTGAGTACGAGCAGTACTTC,CASSFQAGGPEYEQYF